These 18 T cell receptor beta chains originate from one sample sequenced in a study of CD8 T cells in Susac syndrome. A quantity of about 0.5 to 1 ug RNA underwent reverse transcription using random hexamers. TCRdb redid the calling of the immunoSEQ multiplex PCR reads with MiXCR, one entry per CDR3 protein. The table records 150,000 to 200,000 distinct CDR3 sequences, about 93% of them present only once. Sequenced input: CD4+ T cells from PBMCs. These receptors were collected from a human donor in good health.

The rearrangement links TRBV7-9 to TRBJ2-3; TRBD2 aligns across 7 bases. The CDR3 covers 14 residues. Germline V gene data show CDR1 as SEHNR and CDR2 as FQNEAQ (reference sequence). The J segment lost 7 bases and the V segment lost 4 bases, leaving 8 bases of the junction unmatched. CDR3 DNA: TGTGCCAGCAGCTCTACCGGGGGGATGAATACGCAGTATTTT. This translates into CASSSTGGMNTQYF. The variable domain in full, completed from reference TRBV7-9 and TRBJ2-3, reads DTGVSQNPRHKITKRGQNVTFRCDPISEHNRLYWYRQTLGQGPEFLTYFQNEAQLEKSRLLSDRFSAERPKGSFSTLEIQRTEQGDSAMYLCASSSTGGMNTQYFGPGTRLTVL.

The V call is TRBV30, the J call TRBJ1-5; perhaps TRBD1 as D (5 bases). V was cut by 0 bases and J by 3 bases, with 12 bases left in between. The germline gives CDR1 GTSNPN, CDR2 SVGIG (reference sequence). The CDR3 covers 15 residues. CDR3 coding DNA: TGTGCCTGGAGTGTACCCAGGGACTACAATCAGCCCCAGCATTTT. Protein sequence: CAWSVPRDYNQPQHF.

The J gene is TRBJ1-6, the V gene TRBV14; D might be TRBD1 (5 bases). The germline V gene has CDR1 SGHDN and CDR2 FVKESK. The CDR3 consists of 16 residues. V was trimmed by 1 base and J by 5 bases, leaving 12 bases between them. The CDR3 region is CASSQGKGRNNSPLHF. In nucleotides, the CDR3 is TGTGCCAGCAGCCAAGGCAAGGGACGGAATAATTCACCCCTCCACTTT.

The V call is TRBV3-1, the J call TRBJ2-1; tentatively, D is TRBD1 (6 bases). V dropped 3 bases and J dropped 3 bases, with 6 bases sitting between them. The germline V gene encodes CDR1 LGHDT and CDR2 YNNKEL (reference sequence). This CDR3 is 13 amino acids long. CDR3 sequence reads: CASSQTGYNEQFF. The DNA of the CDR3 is TGTGCCAGCAGCCAGACAGGCTACAATGAGCAGTTCTTC.

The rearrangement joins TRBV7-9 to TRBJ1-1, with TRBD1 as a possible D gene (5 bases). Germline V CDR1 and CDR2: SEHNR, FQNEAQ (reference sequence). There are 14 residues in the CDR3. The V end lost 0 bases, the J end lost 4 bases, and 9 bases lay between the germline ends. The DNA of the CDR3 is TGTGCCAGCAGCTTAGCGCGCAGGGCCACTGAAGCTTTCTTT. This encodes CASSLARRATEAFF.

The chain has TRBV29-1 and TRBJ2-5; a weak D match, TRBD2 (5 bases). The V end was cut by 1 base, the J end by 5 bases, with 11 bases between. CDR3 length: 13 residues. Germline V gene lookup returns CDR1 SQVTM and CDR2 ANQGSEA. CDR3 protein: CSVEASRGETQYF. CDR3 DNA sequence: TGCAGCGTTGAAGCCAGCCGAGGGGAGACCCAGTACTTC.

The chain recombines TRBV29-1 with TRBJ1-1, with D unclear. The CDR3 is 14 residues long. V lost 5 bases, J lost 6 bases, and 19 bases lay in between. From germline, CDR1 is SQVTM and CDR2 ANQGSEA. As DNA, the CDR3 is TGCAGCGTTTCCCCCAGTTGGTTTAACGCTGAAGCTTTCTTT. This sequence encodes CSVSPSWFNAEAFF. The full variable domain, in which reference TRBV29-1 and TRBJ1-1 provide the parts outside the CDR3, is SAVISQKPSRDICQRGTSLTIQCQVDSQVTMMFWYRQQPGQSLTLIATANQGSEATYESGFVIDKFPISRPNLTFSTLTVSNMSPEDSSIYLCSVSPSWFNAEAFFGQGTRLTVV.

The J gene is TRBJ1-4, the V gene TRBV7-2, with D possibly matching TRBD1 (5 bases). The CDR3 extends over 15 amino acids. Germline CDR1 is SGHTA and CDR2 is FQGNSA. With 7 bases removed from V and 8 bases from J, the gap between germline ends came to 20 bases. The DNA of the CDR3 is TGTGCCAGCAACCTTCAGGGACTCTCTAGGGAAAAACTGTTTTTT. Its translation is CASNLQGLSREKLFF.

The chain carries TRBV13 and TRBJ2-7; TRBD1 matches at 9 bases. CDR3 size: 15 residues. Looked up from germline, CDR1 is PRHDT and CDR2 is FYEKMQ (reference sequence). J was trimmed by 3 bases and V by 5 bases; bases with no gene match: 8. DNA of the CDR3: TGTGCCAGCAGCCCGGGACAGGGAAACGACTACGAGCAGTACTTC. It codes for CASSPGQGNDYEQYF.

The CDR3 DNA reads TGCAGTGCTAGAGGAACAGGGGCGCGCAGCTCCTACAATGAGCAGTTCTTC. Translating it yields CSARGTGARSSYNEQFF. V usage is TRBV20-1 and J usage is TRBJ2-1, with TRBD1 matching 7 bases. The germline CDR1 and CDR2 sequences are DFQATT and SNEGSKA (reference sequence). This CDR3 region has 17 residues. J was trimmed by 0 bases and V by 1 base; bases with no gene match: 9.

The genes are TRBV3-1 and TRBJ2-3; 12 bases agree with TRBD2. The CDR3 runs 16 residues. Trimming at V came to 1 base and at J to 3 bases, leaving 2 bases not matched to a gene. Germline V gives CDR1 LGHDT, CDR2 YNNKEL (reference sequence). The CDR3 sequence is CASSQVTSGGTDTQYF. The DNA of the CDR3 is TGTGCCAGCAGCCAAGTTACTAGCGGGGGGACAGATACGCAGTATTTT.

DNA for the CDR3: TGCAGCGCCGGGTCGGGTGAGCAGTTCTTC. Amino acid sequence: CSAGSGEQFF. V is TRBV29-1 and J is TRBJ2-1; D ambiguous. V was shortened by 7 bases and J by 9 bases, with 10 bases between the two germline ends. The V gene's germline CDR1 is SQVTM and CDR2 ANQGSEA. This CDR3 comprises 10 residues.

This chain's CDR3 is CASSRDPGQGIYEQYF. The CDR3 bases are TGTGCCAGCAGTAGGGACCCGGGACAGGGTATCTACGAGCAGTACTTC. This chain joins TRBV6-2 or TRBV6-3 and TRBJ2-7; TRBD1 agrees at 9 bases. V was clipped by 5 bases and J by 3 bases; unmatched bases: 11. CDR1 is MNHEY and CDR2 is SVGEGT in the germline V gene. CDR3 size: 16 residues.

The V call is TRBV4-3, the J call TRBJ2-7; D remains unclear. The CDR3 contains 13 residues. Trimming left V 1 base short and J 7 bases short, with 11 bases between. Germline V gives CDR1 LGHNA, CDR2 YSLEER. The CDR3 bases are TGCGCCAGCAGCCAAGTCCAGGCTGGGGAGCAGTACTTC. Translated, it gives CASSQVQAGEQYF.

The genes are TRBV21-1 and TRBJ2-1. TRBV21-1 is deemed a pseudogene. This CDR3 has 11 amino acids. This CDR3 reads CASRKDKGEFF. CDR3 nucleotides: TGTGCCAGCAGAAAGGACAAAGGAGAGTTCTTC.

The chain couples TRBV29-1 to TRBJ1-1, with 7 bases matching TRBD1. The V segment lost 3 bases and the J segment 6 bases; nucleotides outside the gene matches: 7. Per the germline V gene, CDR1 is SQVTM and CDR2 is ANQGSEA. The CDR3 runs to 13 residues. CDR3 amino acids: CSVEGQTNAEAFF. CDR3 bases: TGCAGCGTTGAGGGACAGACTAACGCTGAAGCTTTCTTT.

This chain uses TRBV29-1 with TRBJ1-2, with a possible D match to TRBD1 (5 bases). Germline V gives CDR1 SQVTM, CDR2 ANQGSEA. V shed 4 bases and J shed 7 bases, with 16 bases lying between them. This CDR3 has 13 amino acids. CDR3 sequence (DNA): TGCAGCGTTGGGGGGACGGGACCCTTTGGCTACACCTTC. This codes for CSVGGTGPFGYTF.

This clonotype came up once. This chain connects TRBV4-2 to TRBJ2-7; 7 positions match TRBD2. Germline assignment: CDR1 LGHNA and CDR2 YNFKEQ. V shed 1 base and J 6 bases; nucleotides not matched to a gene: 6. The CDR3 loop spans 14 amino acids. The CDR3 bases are TGTGCCAGCAGCCAAGTCCTAGGCGGGGGCGAGCAGTACTTC. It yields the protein CASSQVLGGGEQYF.